These 2 T cell receptor beta chains were all obtained from the same sample, sequenced in a study of control samples from healthy donors and cancer patients (dated by TCRdb to about 2020). The library was built by means of the immunoSEQ multiplex PCR assay. Sourced from immuneACCESS, this table was stored by TCRdb with only in-frame sequences that have V and J called. A share of the clones is absent; for the studies checked, an unresolved V gene accounts for under half, and the remainder has no known explanation. The sample data list some 160,000 clones, and 92% of these were observed just once. 0.65% to 0.85% of the sample is held by the ten biggest clonotypes. Sequencing was carried out using blood. The receptors were sampled from a woman aged 30 to 39 in good health.

The chain is built from TRBV10-3 and TRBJ1-1, with 8 positions matching TRBD1. This CDR3 has 14 residues. V was clipped by 8 bases and J by 0 bases; unmatched bases: 5. CDR1 and CDR2 (germline): ENHRY, SYGVKD. CDR3 sequence (DNA): TGTGCCATCGGGAGACAGGGGATGAACACTGAAGCTTTCTTT. Protein: CAIGRQGMNTEAFF.

The count of this clone is one. In nucleotides, the CDR3 is TGTGCCCGAGGACAGGGGACTATGAACACTGAAGCTTTCTTT. Amino acids: CARGQGTMNTEAFF. The chain joins TRBV2 to TRBJ1-1, with 9 bases aligning to TRBD1. The germline V gene encodes CDR1 SNHLY and CDR2 FYNNEI. J was trimmed by 0 bases and V by 11 bases; bases with no gene match: 7. This CDR3 contains 14 residues.